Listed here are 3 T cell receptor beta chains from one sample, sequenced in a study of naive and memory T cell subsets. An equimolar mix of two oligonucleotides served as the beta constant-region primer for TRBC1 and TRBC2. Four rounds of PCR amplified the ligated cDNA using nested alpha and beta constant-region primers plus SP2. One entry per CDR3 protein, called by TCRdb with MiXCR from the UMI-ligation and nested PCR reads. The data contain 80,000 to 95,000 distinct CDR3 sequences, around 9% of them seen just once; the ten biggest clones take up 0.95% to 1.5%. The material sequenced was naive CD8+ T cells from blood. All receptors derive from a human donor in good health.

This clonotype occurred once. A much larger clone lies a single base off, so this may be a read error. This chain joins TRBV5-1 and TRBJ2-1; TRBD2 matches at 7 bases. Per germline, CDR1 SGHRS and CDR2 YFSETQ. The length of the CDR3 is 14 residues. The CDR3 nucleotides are TGCACCAGCAGCTTGGTTGGACTAGACAATGAGCAGTTCTTC. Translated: CTSSLVGLDNEQFF. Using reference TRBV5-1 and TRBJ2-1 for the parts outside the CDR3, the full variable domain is KAGVTQTPRYLIKTRGQQVTLSCSPISGHRSVSWYQQTPGQGLQFLFEYFSETQRNKGNFPGRFSGRQFSNSRSEMNVSTLELGDSALYLCTSSLVGLDNEQFFGPGTRLTVL.

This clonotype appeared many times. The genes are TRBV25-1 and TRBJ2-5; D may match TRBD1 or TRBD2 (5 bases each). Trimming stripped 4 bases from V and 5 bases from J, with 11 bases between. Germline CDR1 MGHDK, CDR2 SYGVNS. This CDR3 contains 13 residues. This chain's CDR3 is CASSVGAGETQYF. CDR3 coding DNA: TGTGCCAGCAGTGTCGGGGCCGGCGAGACCCAGTACTTC. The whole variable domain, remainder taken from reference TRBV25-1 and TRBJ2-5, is EADIYQTPRYLVIGTGKKITLECSQTMGHDKMYWYQQDPGMELHLIHYSYGVNSTEKGDLSSESTVSRIRTEHFPLTLESARPSHTSQYLCASSVGAGETQYFGPGTRLLVL.

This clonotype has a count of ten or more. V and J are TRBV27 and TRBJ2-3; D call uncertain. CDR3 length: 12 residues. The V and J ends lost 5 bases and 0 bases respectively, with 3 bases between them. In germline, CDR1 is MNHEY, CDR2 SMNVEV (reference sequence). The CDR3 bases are TGTGCCAGCAGTGACAGCACAGATACGCAGTATTTT. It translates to CASSDSTDTQYF.